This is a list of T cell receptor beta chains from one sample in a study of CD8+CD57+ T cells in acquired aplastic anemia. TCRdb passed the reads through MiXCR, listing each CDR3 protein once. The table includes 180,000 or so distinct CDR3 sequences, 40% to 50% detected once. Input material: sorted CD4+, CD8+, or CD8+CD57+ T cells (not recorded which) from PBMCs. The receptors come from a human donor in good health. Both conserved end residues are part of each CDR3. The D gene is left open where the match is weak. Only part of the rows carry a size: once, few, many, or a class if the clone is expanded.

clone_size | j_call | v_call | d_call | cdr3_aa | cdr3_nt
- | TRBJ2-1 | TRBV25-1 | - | CASSALTGSEQFF | TGTGCCAGCAGTGCTCTGACAGGTTCCGAGCAGTTCTTC
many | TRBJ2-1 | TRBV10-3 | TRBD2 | CASQPGLAGNEQFF | TGTGCCTCACAACCGGGACTAGCGGGAAATGAGCAGTTCTTC
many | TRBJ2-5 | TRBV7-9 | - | CASSKSQETQYF | TGTGCCAGCAGCAAATCACAAGAGACCCAGTACTTC
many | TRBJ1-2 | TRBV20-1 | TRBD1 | CSANPGTGGSLGYTF | TGCAGTGCCAATCCCGGGACAGGGGGCAGTTTGGGCTACACCTTC
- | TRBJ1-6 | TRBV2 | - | CASSIGVHNSPLHF | TGTGCCAGCAGCATCGGGGTCCATAATTCACCCCTCCACTTT
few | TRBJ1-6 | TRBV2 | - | CASSEAGGGSPLHF | TGTGCCAGCAGTGAGGCCGGGGGAGGTTCACCCCTCCACTTT
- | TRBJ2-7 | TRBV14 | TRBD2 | CASSQLPGLVLADEQYF | TGTGCCAGCAGCCAACTACCGGGACTAGTTTTAGCCGACGAGCAGTACTTC
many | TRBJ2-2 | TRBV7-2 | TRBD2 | CASSLGGLAGDTGELFF | TGTGCCAGCAGCTTAGGAGGACTAGCGGGAGACACCGGGGAGCTGTTTTTT
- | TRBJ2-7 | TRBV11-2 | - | CASSYGGSTYEQYF | TGTGCCAGCAGTTACGGGGGCAGCACCTACGAGCAGTACTTC
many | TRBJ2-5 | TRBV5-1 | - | CASSFQETQYF | TGCGCCAGCAGCTTTCAAGAGACCCAGTACTTC
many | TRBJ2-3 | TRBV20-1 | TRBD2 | CSARERRRERDTQYF | TGCAGTGCTAGAGAAAGGAGGCGGGAGCGGGATACGCAGTATTTT
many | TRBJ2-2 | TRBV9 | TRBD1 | CASSVDPGTAWTGELFF | TGTGCCAGCAGCGTAGATCCCGGGACAGCTTGGACCGGGGAGCTGTTTTTT
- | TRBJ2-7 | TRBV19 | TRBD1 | CASSPRGRDGGYEQYF | TGTGCCAGTAGTCCCAGGGGGCGCGATGGGGGCTACGAGCAGTACTTC
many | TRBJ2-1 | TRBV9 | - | CASSVAPLAHNEQFF | TGTGCCAGCAGCGTAGCCCCACTAGCTCACAATGAGCAGTTCTTC
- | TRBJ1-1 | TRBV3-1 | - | CASSRGPTQYEAFF | TGTGCCAGCAGCAGGGGACCAACTCAGTATGAAGCTTTCTTT
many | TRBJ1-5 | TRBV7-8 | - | CASSLLAGMGQPQHF | TGTGCCAGCAGCTTACTAGCGGGTATGGGTCAGCCCCAGCATTTT
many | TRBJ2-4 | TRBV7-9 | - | CASSLSPGVDIQYF | TGTGCCAGCAGCTTAAGCCCAGGTGTAGACATTCAGTACTTC
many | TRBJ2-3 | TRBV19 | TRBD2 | CASSTTSGRIADTQYF | TGTGCCAGTAGTACGACTAGCGGGAGGATCGCAGATACGCAGTATTTT
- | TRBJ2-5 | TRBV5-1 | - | CASTHVGGGETQYF | TGCGCCAGCACCCACGTAGGAGGGGGAGAGACCCAGTACTTC
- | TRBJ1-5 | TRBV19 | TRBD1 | CASSIVLTGVSLSQPQHF | TGTGCCAGTAGTATAGTTCTCACAGGGGTCAGTTTGAGTCAGCCCCAGCATTTT
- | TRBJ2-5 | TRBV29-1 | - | CSAEEGPQYF | TGCAGCGCCGAGGAGGGGCCCCAGTACTTC
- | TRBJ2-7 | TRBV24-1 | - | CATSDTIDSYEQYF | TGTGCCACCAGTGATACGATCGACAGTTACGAGCAGTACTTC
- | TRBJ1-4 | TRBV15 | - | CATSRATNEKLFF | TGTGCCACCAGCCGGGCAACTAATGAAAAACTGTTTTTT
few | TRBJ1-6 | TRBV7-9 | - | CASSLENSPLHF | TGTGCCAGCAGCTTAGAAAATTCACCCCTCCACTTT
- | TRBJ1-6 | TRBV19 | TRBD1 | CASSIGDRANSPLHF | TGTGCCAGTAGTATCGGTGACAGGGCCAATTCACCCCTCCACTTT
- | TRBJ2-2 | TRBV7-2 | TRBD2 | CASSPAGKNTGELFF | TGTGCCAGCAGCCCAGCGGGAAAGAACACCGGGGAGCTGTTTTTT
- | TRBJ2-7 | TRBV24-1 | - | CATSGDSYEQYF | TGTGCCACCAGTGGCGACAGCTACGAGCAGTACTTC
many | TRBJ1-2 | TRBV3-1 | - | CASRGRNYGYTF | TGTGCCAGCAGGGGGCGGAACTATGGCTACACCTTC
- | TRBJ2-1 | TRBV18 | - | CASSPRTGADNEQFF | TGTGCCAGCTCACCACGTACGGGGGCCGACAATGAGCAGTTCTTC
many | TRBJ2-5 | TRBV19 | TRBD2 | CASSKGKTSGYQETQYF | TGTGCCAGTAGTAAGGGGAAGACTAGCGGCTACCAAGAGACCCAGTACTTC
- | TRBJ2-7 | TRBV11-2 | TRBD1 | CAPSGTGNPYEQYF | TGTGCCCCATCCGGGACAGGGAATCCCTACGAGCAGTACTTC
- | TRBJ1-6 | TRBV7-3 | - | CASEFGRLKLGGSPLHF | TGTGCCAGCGAATTTGGGAGATTGAAGCTGGGGGGTTCACCCCTCCACTTT
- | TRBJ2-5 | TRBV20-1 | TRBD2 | CSALPSGGGSQYF | TGCAGTGCTCTCCCGAGCGGGGGCGGGTCCCAGTACTTC
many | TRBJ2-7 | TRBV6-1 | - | CASSEGQGWIYEQYF | TGTGCCAGCAGTGAAGGTCAGGGGTGGATCTACGAGCAGTACTTC
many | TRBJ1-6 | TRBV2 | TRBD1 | CASSEAGTGGSPLHF | TGTGCCAGCAGTGAAGCCGGGACAGGGGGTTCACCCCTCCACTTT
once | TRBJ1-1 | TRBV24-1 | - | CATSDFPPNTEAFF | TGTGCCACCAGTGATTTCCCCCCGAACACTGAAGCTTTCTTT
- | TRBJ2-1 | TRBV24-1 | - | CARPPAVGYNEQFF | TGTGCTAGACCCCCTGCGGTAGGCTACAATGAGCAGTTCTTC
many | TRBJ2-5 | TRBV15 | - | CATSRRAQETQYF | TGTGCCACCAGCAGGCGGGCTCAAGAGACCCAGTACTTC
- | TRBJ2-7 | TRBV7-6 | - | CASSQGQGRTYEQYF | TGTGCCAGCAGCCAGGGACAAGGGCGAACCTACGAGCAGTACTTC
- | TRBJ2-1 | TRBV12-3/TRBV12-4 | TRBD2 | CASSIRTSGFYEQFF | TGTGCCAGCAGTATTAGGACTAGCGGTTTCTATGAGCAGTTCTTC
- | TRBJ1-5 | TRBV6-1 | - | CASSVVRDGNQPQHF | TGTGCCAGCAGTGTGGTCAGGGATGGCAATCAGCCCCAGCATTTT
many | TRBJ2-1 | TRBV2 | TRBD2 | CASSDSGRAYNEQFF | TGTGCCAGCAGTGATAGCGGGAGGGCCTACAATGAGCAGTTCTTC
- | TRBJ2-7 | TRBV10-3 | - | CAISESGVTSYEQYF | TGTGCCATCAGTGAGTCAGGGGTCACTTCCTACGAGCAGTACTTC
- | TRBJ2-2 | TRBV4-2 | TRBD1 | CASSALKGANTGELFF | TGTGCCAGCAGCGCGTTGAAGGGGGCAAACACCGGGGAGCTGTTTTTT
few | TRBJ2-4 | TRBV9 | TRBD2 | CASSVSTSGSGWDIQYF | TGTGCCAGCAGCGTATCCACTAGCGGGAGTGGTTGGGACATTCAGTACTTC
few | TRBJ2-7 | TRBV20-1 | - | CSAREYYEQYF | TGCAGTGCTAGAGAGTACTACGAGCAGTACTTC
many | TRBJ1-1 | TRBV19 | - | CASSQQGMNTEAFF | TGTGCCAGTAGTCAGCAGGGGATGAACACTGAAGCTTTCTTT
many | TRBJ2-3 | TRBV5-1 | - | CASSSGNRGADTQYF | TGCGCCAGCAGCTCCGGGAACCGAGGCGCAGATACGCAGTATTTT
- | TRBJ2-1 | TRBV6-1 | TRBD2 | CASSGRLAGVFEQFF | TGTGCCAGCAGTGGACGACTAGCGGGAGTTTTTGAGCAGTTCTTC
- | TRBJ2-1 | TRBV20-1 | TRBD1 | CSATGTGKNEQFF | TGCAGTGCCACCGGGACAGGTAAAAATGAGCAGTTCTTC